The clone carrying this T cell receptor (beta chain) was counted ten times or more. Each person with ophthalmopathy scored at least 3 on the Clinical Activity Score, reached NOSPECS grade 4 or higher, and had been ill under 3 months. The record originates from a study of T cells in Graves' hyperthyroidism and ophthalmopathy. V lost 5 bases to trimming and J lost 9 bases; unmatched junction nucleotides: 7. The length of the CDR3 is 15 residues. Germline CDR1 and CDR2: LGHNT and FRNRAP. Amplification yielded TCR beta CDR3 regions, with RNA transcripts as the source. During a first-round RT-PCR of the TCR CDR3, the HTBI primer set was used. TCRdb ran MiXCR on the multiplex PCR reads and lists one entry per CDR3 protein. The data contain around 360,000 distinct CDR3 sequences, roughly 15% of them singletons.

The V gene is TRBV12-5, the J gene TRBJ2-1, with TRBD2 identical over 13 bases. The receptor comes from a woman aged 60-70 years with Graves' ophthalmopathy. The sequenced material came from blood. The CDR3 DNA reads as TGTGCTAGTGGTCTCGGACTAGCGGGAGTGGGTGAGCAGTTCTTC. Amino acid sequence: CASGLGLAGVGEQFF. Looking up the rest from reference TRBV12-5 and TRBJ2-1 gives the full variable domain: DARVTQTPRHKVTEMGQEVTMRCQPILGHNTVFWYRQTMMQGLELLAYFRNRAPLDDSGMPKDRFSAEMPDATLATLKIQPSEPRDSAVYFCASGLGLAGVGEQFFGPGTRLTVL.